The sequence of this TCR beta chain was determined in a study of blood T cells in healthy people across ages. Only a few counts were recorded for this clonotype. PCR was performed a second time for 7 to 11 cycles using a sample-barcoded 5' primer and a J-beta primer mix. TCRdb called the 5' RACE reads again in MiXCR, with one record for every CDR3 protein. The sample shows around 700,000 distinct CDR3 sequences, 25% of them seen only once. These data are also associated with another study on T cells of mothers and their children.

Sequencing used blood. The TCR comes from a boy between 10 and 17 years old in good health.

CDR3 bases: TGTGCCAGCAGCGTAAACTGGTACGGGACCGAGCAGTACTTC. It codes for CASSVNWYGTEQYF. The genes are TRBV9 and TRBJ2-5; D tentatively reads TRBD1 or TRBD2 (5 bases each). With the DNA end fitting TRBJ2-7 better, the J assignment may be wrong. Germline-derived CDR1 and CDR2 are SGDLS and YYNGEE. CDR3 length: 14 amino acids.